These T cell receptor beta chains were read from a single sample in a study of T cell repertoires in cytomegalovirus infection. TCRdb re-called the reads through MiXCR, storing one row per CDR3 protein. Altogether around 330,000 distinct CDR3 sequences are present, 15% to 20% being singletons, with the ten largest covering around 12%. The sample consisted of PBMCs. These receptors originate from a human donor in good health (CMV status not recorded). Some clones in this sample may be carry-over from other donors' samples. Both conserved end residues are part of each CDR3. The D gene is left open where the match is weak. Rows may omit the clone size; those that give it use once, few, many or a size class.

-,few,TRBV19,TRBJ2-7,CASSILGVGGEQYF,TGTGCCAGTAGTATATTGGGGGTCGGAGGCGAGCAGTACTTC
-,few,TRBV15,TRBJ2-1,CATRVAGSYNEQFF,TGTGCCACCCGCGTGGCGGGATCCTACAATGAGCAGTTCTTC
-,-,TRBV4-3,TRBJ1-1,CASSQDMGTEAFF,TGCGCCAGCAGCCAAGACATGGGAACTGAAGCTTTCTTT
-,many,TRBV7-9,TRBJ1-5,CASSFTPTAAGGISGNQPQHF,TGTGCCAGCAGCTTTACCCCGACGGCAGCCGGAGGCATATCGGGCAATCAGCCCCAGCATTTT
-,many,TRBV11-2,TRBJ1-4,CASTVGGPTSPYGEKLFF,TGTGCCAGCACCGTCGGGGGACCCACGTCACCCTACGGTGAAAAACTGTTTTTT
-,many,TRBV27,TRBJ1-1,CASSLQGGGTEAFF,TGTGCCAGCAGTTTACAGGGAGGAGGCACTGAAGCTTTCTTT
-,-,TRBV6-2/TRBV6-3,TRBJ2-1,CASSYSQTWGEQFF,TGTGCCAGCAGTTATAGCCAAACGTGGGGTGAGCAGTTCTTC
TRBD1,few,TRBV6-2/TRBV6-3,TRBJ1-6,CASGTDRGNSPLHF,TGTGCCAGCGGAACGGACAGGGGAAATTCACCCCTCCACTTT
-,-,TRBV2,TRBJ1-6,CASRQRSSYNSPLHF,TGTGCCAGCAGACAGAGGAGCTCCTATAATTCACCCCTCCACTTT
-,few,TRBV12-3/TRBV12-4,TRBJ1-1,CASSSHGGNTEAFF,TGTGCCAGCAGTTCCCACGGGGGGAACACTGAAGCTTTCTTT
-,few,TRBV9,TRBJ2-7,CASSAQGFPYEQYF,TGTGCCAGCAGCGCACAGGGTTTTCCCTACGAGCAGTACTTC
-,few,TRBV5-6,TRBJ2-2,CASSMRLGANTGELFF,TGTGCCAGCAGCATGCGGCTGGGGGCGAACACCGGGGAGCTGTTTTTT
-,many,TRBV28,TRBJ1-3,CASSLPGWGAGNTIYF,TGTGCCAGCAGTTTACCCGGTTGGGGGGCTGGAAACACCATATATTTT
TRBD1,few,TRBV20-1,TRBJ2-7,CSARDRGSAYEQYF,TGCAGTGCTAGGGACAGGGGCAGTGCCTACGAGCAGTACTTC
-,-,TRBV6-1,TRBJ1-1,CASSDLTGGGTEAFF,TGTGCCAGCAGTGACCTCACGGGGGGAGGCACTGAAGCTTTCTTT
-,many,TRBV12-3/TRBV12-4,TRBJ1-2,CASTSGSFRGYTF,TGTGCCAGCACTTCAGGGTCCTTCCGTGGCTACACCTTC
TRBD1,many,TRBV7-2,TRBJ2-4,CASSNQGQGKNIQYF,TGTGCCAGCAGTAATCAGGGACAGGGGAAAAACATTCAGTACTTC
-,few,TRBV24-1,TRBJ2-3,CATSEEGRGTDTQYF,TGTGCCACCAGTGAGGAGGGCAGGGGTACAGATACGCAGTATTTT
-,-,TRBV12-3/TRBV12-4,TRBJ2-2,CASSLLRPGELFF,TGTGCCAGCAGTTTATTGAGGCCCGGGGAGCTGTTTTTT
TRBD1,-,TRBV20-1,TRBJ2-7,CSADRGGSYEQYF,TGCAGTGCTGACAGGGGAGGCTCCTACGAGCAGTACTTC
-,-,TRBV5-4,TRBJ2-7,CASSGGSTSYEQYF,TGTGCCAGCAGCGGGGGATCCACTTCCTACGAGCAGTACTTC
TRBD1,-,TRBV18,TRBJ2-3,CASSPRTGADTQYF,TGTGCCAGCTCACCAAGGACAGGGGCAGATACGCAGTATTTT
TRBD2,many,TRBV7-8,TRBJ2-5,CASSLAFRTSGAPGETQYF,TGTGCCAGCAGCTTAGCGTTTCGGACTAGCGGGGCCCCCGGGGAGACCCAGTACTTC
-,-,TRBV7-9,TRBJ2-1,CASSLGGWGPVAEQFF,TGTGCCAGCAGCTTAGGGGGCTGGGGACCTGTGGCTGAGCAGTTCTTC
-,-,TRBV28,TRBJ2-3,CASGLRAQYF,TGTGCCAGCGGCTTACGGGCGCAGTATTTT
-,many,TRBV19,TRBJ1-2,CASIPDRRNYGYTF,TGTGCCAGTATCCCGGACAGAAGGAACTATGGCTACACCTTC
-,few,TRBV6-5,TRBJ2-7,CASSYSIGYEQYF,TGTGCCAGCAGTTACTCGATAGGGTACGAGCAGTACTTC
-,-,TRBV20-1,TRBJ2-7,CSASPQNRGGSEQYF,TGCAGTGCTTCCCCCCAGAACAGGGGGGGGAGCGAGCAGTACTTC
TRBD1,-,TRBV19,TRBJ2-5,CATRDRVSGETQYF,TGTGCCACTCGGGACAGGGTATCAGGGGAGACCCAGTACTTC
-,-,TRBV29-1,TRBJ2-2,CHGTLGELFF,TGTCACGGGACTCTCGGGGAGCTGTTTTTT
-,many,TRBV28,TRBJ1-1,CASSPSLGTGNTEAFF,TGTGCCAGCAGCCCATCTCTAGGGACCGGGAACACTGAAGCTTTCTTT
-,many,TRBV7-2,TRBJ1-2,CASSPSVGGYTF,TGTGCCAGCAGCCCAAGTGTCGGCGGCTACACCTTC
-,-,TRBV15,TRBJ2-7,CATSRDRENEQYF,TGTGCCACCAGCAGAGATCGTGAGAACGAGCAGTACTTC
TRBD2,few,TRBV29-1,TRBJ2-4,CSALGGNIQYF,TGCAGCGCCCTGGGGGGGAACATTCAGTACTTC
-,many,TRBV12-3/TRBV12-4,TRBJ1-1,CASSHLGGGNTEAFF,TGTGCCAGCAGTCATCTAGGGGGGGGGAACACTGAAGCTTTCTTT
-,many,TRBV12-3/TRBV12-4,TRBJ2-3,CASSPSGTSSTDTQYF,TGTGCCAGCAGTCCCTCCGGGACTTCTTCCACAGATACGCAGTATTTT
-,many,TRBV12-3/TRBV12-4,TRBJ1-5,CASSSPIQPQHF,TGTGCCAGCAGTTCTCCGATACAGCCCCAGCATTTT
TRBD1,many,TRBV7-2,TRBJ1-2,CASSFDRGQGYTF,TGTGCCAGCAGCTTCGACAGGGGGCAGGGCTACACCTTC
TRBD1,few,TRBV28,TRBJ1-1,CASFGTANTEAFF,TGTGCCAGCTTCGGGACAGCGAACACTGAAGCTTTCTTT
-,medium-sized,TRBV7-9,TRBJ1-5,CASRAPGASQPQHF,TGTGCCAGCAGGGCTCCAGGGGCGAGTCAGCCCCAGCATTTT
-,few,TRBV2,TRBJ2-1,CATQTRSSYNEQFF,TGTGCCACCCAAACCCGGAGCTCCTACAATGAGCAGTTCTTC
TRBD1,-,TRBV19,TRBJ2-2,CASRQDRGNTGELFF,TGTGCCAGTCGACAAGACAGGGGGAACACCGGGGAGCTGTTTTTT
-,-,TRBV20-1,TRBJ1-5,CSANSYSNQPQHF,TGCAGTGCTAACAGTTATAGCAATCAGCCCCAGCATTTT
-,-,TRBV5-1,TRBJ1-6,CASSFGRTTILDPSPLHF,TGCGCCAGCAGCTTCGGTAGGACAACAATCCTAGACCCTTCACCCCTCCACTTT